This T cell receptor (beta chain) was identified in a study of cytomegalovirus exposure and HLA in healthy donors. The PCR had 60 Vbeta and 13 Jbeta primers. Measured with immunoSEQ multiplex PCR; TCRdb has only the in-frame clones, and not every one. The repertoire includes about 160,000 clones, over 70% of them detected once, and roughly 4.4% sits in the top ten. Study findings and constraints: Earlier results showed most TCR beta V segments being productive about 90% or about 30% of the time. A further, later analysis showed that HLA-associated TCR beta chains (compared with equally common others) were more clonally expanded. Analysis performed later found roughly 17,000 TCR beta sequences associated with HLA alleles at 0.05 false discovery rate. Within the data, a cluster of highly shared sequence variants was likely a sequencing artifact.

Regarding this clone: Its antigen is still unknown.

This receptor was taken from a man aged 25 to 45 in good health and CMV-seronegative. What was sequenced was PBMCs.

The CDR3 is CATSPRQGVWDEQFF. DNA for the CDR3: TGTGCCACCTCACCTCGACAGGGAGTCTGGGATGAGCAGTTCTTC. The chain combines TRBV13 with TRBJ2-1; 7 nucleotides match TRBD1. This CDR3 contains 15 residues. Trimming removed 10 bases from V and 8 bases from J; junction bases left unmatched: 17. CDR1 and CDR2 from the germline V gene are PRHDT and FYEKMQ (reference sequence). The variable domain in full, with the rest retrieved from reference TRBV13 and TRBJ2-1, is AAGVIQSPRHLIKEKRETATLKCYPIPRHDTVYWYQQGPGQDPQFLISFYEKMQSDKGSIPDRFSAQQFSDYHSELNMSSLELGDSALYFCATSPRQGVWDEQFFGPGTRLTVL.